The source of this T cell receptor (beta chain) is a study of shared clonotypes between healthy human individuals. CDR3 length equals 15 residues. Trimming stripped 3 bases from V and 2 bases from J, with 13 bases between. Germline values: CDR1 SGHRS, CDR2 YFSETQ. TCRdb's table, derived via immunoSEQ multiplex PCR, lists solely in-frame clones and lacks some. The sample has some 200,000 clones, over 50% seen once. This receptor was taken from a man aged 30-40 years in good health. The chain uses TRBV5-1 and TRBJ2-3, with D unresolved. The sequencing sample was made of memory CD4+ T cells sorted from blood. As to subset: CD45RA-negative fraction. This CDR3 is CASSSPPVPTDTQYF. The CDR3 DNA reads as TGCGCCAGCAGCTCTCCACCAGTCCCCACAGATACGCAGTATTTT.